This is a list of T cell receptor beta chains from one sample in a study of blood T cells in healthy people across ages. TCRdb analysed the 5' RACE reads with MiXCR anew, one entry per CDR3 protein. This table holds some 1,500,000 distinct CDR3 sequences, roughly two fifths found once. Sequenced material: blood. These receptor sequences come from a woman between 18 and 29 years old in good health. The CDR3 runs from the conserved cysteine through the conserved F or W. The order of the fields is D gene, J gene, V gene, clone size, CDR3 DNA, CDR3 protein. D genes are given only for firm matches. The size of a clone is reported for some rows only, either as once, few or many, or as a class for expanded clones.

D gene: TRBD1; J gene: TRBJ2-7; V gene: TRBV5-1; clone size: NA; CDR3 DNA: TGCGCCAGCAACCCTTTCCGGACAGGAGAGTACGAGCAGTACTTC; CDR3 protein: CASNPFRTGEYEQYF
D gene: TRBD1; J gene: TRBJ1-2; V gene: TRBV27; clone size: few; CDR3 DNA: TGTGCCAGCAGTCCAAGGGACAGGGACGCAGGCTACACCTTC; CDR3 protein: CASSPRDRDAGYTF
D gene: NA; J gene: TRBJ2-1; V gene: TRBV7-2; clone size: many; CDR3 DNA: TGTGCCAGCAGCTTAGCGCTTGGTAGCGGATACAATGAGCAGTTCTTC; CDR3 protein: CASSLALGSGYNEQFF
D gene: NA; J gene: TRBJ2-3; V gene: TRBV7-2; clone size: NA; CDR3 DNA: TGTGCCAGCAGCTCAGTGACAGCAAGCACAGATACGCAGTATTTT; CDR3 protein: CASSSVTASTDTQYF
D gene: TRBD1; J gene: TRBJ1-2; V gene: TRBV7-2; clone size: NA; CDR3 DNA: TGTGCCAGCAGCGCGCCCGGGACAGACTTTTTCGGTGGCTACACCTTC; CDR3 protein: CASSAPGTDFFGGYTF
D gene: TRBD1; J gene: TRBJ1-1; V gene: TRBV4-1; clone size: few; CDR3 DNA: TGCGCCAGCAGCCAAGGGACAGGGGGCTTGAACACTGAAGCTTTCTTT; CDR3 protein: CASSQGTGGLNTEAFF
D gene: TRBD2; J gene: TRBJ2-3; V gene: TRBV27; clone size: NA; CDR3 DNA: TGTGCCAGCAAGGAGCTGACTAGCGGGATGCCTTGGTGGTATTTT; CDR3 protein: CASKELTSGMPWWYF
D gene: NA; J gene: TRBJ2-7; V gene: TRBV20-1; clone size: few; CDR3 DNA: TGCAGTGCTAGAGATCCGCTTCACGGGGCCTACGAGCAGTACTTC; CDR3 protein: CSARDPLHGAYEQYF
D gene: NA; J gene: TRBJ1-1; V gene: TRBV20-1; clone size: NA; CDR3 DNA: TGCAGTGCTAGTAGGGTCCGGGGCACTGAAGCTTTCTTT; CDR3 protein: CSASRVRGTEAFF
D gene: NA; J gene: TRBJ2-3; V gene: TRBV9; clone size: few; CDR3 DNA: TGTGCCAGCAGCCCAGTAGGCCATAGCACAGATACGCAGTATTTT; CDR3 protein: CASSPVGHSTDTQYF
D gene: NA; J gene: TRBJ1-5; V gene: TRBV10-3; clone size: few; CDR3 DNA: TGTGCCATCAACCGAGGGGGGGTTGATCAGCCCCAGCATTTT; CDR3 protein: CAINRGGVDQPQHF
D gene: NA; J gene: TRBJ2-1; V gene: TRBV3-1; clone size: NA; CDR3 DNA: TGTGCCAGCAGCCAGCAGTGGGGGCTTTCCTACAATGAGCAGTTCTTC; CDR3 protein: CASSQQWGLSYNEQFF
D gene: NA; J gene: TRBJ1-2; V gene: TRBV24-1; clone size: NA; CDR3 DNA: TGTGCCACCAGTGACCGACTTTCAGGGGCAAGTGGCTACACCTTC; CDR3 protein: CATSDRLSGASGYTF
D gene: NA; J gene: TRBJ1-5; V gene: TRBV20-1; clone size: few; CDR3 DNA: TGCAGTGCTAGAGGGGGCGCGGGCAATCAGCCCCAGCATTTT; CDR3 protein: CSARGGAGNQPQHF
D gene: NA; J gene: TRBJ2-2; V gene: TRBV2; clone size: NA; CDR3 DNA: TGTGCCAGCAATTTTAACACCGGGGAGCTGTTTTTT; CDR3 protein: CASNFNTGELFF
D gene: TRBD1; J gene: TRBJ2-5; V gene: TRBV11-2; clone size: few; CDR3 DNA: TGTGCCAGCAGCTTACAGGGGGCGCGGTGGGAGACCCAGTACTTC; CDR3 protein: CASSLQGARWETQYF
D gene: NA; J gene: TRBJ2-1; V gene: TRBV6-2/TRBV6-3; clone size: NA; CDR3 DNA: TGTGCCAGCAGTTACGAGCTAGCGCAGAATGAGCAGTTCTTC; CDR3 protein: CASSYELAQNEQFF
D gene: TRBD2; J gene: TRBJ2-5; V gene: TRBV28; clone size: NA; CDR3 DNA: TGTGCCAGCACCACTAGCGGGAGAGGAGAGACCCAGTACTTC; CDR3 protein: CASTTSGRGETQYF
D gene: TRBD1; J gene: TRBJ1-2; V gene: TRBV28; clone size: NA; CDR3 DNA: TGTGCCAGCAGCCCGGGACAGGGTATCACCTACACCTTC; CDR3 protein: CASSPGQGITYTF
D gene: TRBD1; J gene: TRBJ1-2; V gene: TRBV6-6; clone size: NA; CDR3 DNA: TGTGCCAGCAGTTATCGGCAGGGGGCGGATGGCTACACCTTC; CDR3 protein: CASSYRQGADGYTF
D gene: NA; J gene: TRBJ1-1; V gene: TRBV9; clone size: NA; CDR3 DNA: TGTGCCAGCAGCGTAGGGGGCCTTATGAACACTGAAGCTTTCTTT; CDR3 protein: CASSVGGLMNTEAFF
D gene: NA; J gene: TRBJ2-7; V gene: TRBV27; clone size: few; CDR3 DNA: TGTGCCAGCAGTTTAAAGGGCTCGCCCCCCTACGAGCAGTACTTC; CDR3 protein: CASSLKGSPPYEQYF
D gene: TRBD2; J gene: TRBJ2-3; V gene: TRBV4-1; clone size: NA; CDR3 DNA: TGCGCCAGCAGCCAAGGGTCAGCGGGGGGGCCAGATACGCAGTATTTT; CDR3 protein: CASSQGSAGGPDTQYF
D gene: TRBD1; J gene: TRBJ1-2; V gene: TRBV29-1; clone size: NA; CDR3 DNA: TGCAGCGTTGAGCCCAGACAGGGCTATGGCTACACCTTC; CDR3 protein: CSVEPRQGYGYTF